A few counts support the clone carrying this T cell receptor (beta chain). The antigen is unknown. Using its own MiXCR run on the RACE reads, TCRdb lists one record per CDR3 protein. The repertoire holds 150,000 to 200,000 distinct CDR3 sequences, 25% to 35% seen once, with 2.1% in the top ten. The sample is drawn from a study of human T cells and chemical hapten exposure. Study details: Yields of TCR per sample differed, chiefly owing to small differences in pooled library volume. Findings and limits, study-wide: The study found that DPC sensitization did not change TCRs above 1 in 1000 frequency. Clustering by CDR3 similarity yielded significantly more large clusters from expanded TCRs than controls.

Time point: patch test 3, about 24 weeks after DPC sensitization. Treatment defined: therapeutic diphenylcyclopropenone sensitization with weekly scalp DPC. Total RNA was isolated from unfractionated whole blood. The V and J ends lost 8 bases and 7 bases, in that order; junction bases with no gene match: 11. The CDR3 contains 14 residues. Germline loops: CDR1 DFQATT, CDR2 SNEGSKA (reference sequence). This rearrangement joins TRBV20-1 to TRBJ1-6; 7 nucleotides agree with TRBD1. The material sequenced was whole blood, taken in connection with sensitization to the hapten diphenylcyclopropenone (DPC). The sequence was collected from a woman between 18 and 30 years old with alopecia areata. Some clones in this sample may be carry-over from other donors' samples. The chain's CDR3 is CSPTETGRNSPLHF. CDR3 DNA: TGCAGTCCTACCGAGACAGGGAGAAATTCACCCCTCCACTTT.